This T cell receptor (beta chain) was sequenced in a study of blood T cell repertoires in COVID-19. Generated by immunoSEQ multiplex PCR, the TCRdb table keeps only in-frame clones and is missing some. The sample contains hundreds of thousands of clones, approximately 90% of which appear only once. There are 11 residues in the CDR3. Between the trimmed V and J ends, which lost 2 bases and 7 bases, there was a span of 3 bases. Germline CDR1 is SNHLY and CDR2 is FYNNEI. This chain joins TRBV2 and TRBJ2-1; D not certain. The receptor's source is a man aged 35 to 55 with acute or convalescent COVID-19. Sequencing was done on a sample of peripheral blood. The CDR3 DNA follows: TGTGCCAGCAGTGAATATAATGAGCAGTTCTTC. Amino acid sequence: CASSEYNEQFF.